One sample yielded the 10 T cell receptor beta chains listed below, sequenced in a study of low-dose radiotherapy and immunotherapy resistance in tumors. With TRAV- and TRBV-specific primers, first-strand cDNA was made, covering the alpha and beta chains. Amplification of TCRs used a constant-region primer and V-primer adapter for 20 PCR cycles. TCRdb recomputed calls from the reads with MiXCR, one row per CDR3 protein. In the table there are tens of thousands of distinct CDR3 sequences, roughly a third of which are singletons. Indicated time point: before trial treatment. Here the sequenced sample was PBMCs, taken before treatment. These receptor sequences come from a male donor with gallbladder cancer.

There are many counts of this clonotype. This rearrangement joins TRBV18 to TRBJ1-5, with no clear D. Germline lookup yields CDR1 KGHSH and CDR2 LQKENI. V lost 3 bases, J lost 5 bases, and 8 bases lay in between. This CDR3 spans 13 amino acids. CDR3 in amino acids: CASSPSGDQPQHF. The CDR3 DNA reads TGTGCCAGCTCACCCTCCGGGGATCAGCCCCAGCATTTT.

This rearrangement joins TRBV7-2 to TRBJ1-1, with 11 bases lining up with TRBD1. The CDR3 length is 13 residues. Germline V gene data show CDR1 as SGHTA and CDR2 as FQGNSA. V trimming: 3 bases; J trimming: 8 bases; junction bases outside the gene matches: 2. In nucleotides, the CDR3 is TGTGCCAGCAGCTTTGGGGACAGGGGGGAAGCTTTCTTT. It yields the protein CASSFGDRGEAFF.

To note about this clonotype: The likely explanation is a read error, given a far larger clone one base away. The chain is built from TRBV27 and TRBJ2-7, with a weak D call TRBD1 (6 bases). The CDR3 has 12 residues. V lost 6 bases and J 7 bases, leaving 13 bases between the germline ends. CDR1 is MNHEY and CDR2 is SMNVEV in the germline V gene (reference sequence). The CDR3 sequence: CASRQGTNEQYF. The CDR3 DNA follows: TGTGCCAGCAGGCAGGGGACGAATGAGCAGTACTTC.

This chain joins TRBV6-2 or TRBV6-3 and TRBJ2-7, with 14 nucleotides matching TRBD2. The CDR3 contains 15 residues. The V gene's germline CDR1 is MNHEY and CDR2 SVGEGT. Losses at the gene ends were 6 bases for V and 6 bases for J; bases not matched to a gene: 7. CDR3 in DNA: TGTGCCAGCAGCAAGGGACTAGCGGGAGTCGGCGAGCAGTACTTC. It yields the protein CASSKGLAGVGEQYF.

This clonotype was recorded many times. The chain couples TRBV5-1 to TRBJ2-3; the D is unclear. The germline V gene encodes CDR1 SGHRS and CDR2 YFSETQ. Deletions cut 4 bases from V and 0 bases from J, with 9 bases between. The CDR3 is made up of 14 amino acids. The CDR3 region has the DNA TGCGCCAGCAGCGATCCTTCTAGCACAGATACGCAGTATTTT. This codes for CASSDPSSTDTQYF.

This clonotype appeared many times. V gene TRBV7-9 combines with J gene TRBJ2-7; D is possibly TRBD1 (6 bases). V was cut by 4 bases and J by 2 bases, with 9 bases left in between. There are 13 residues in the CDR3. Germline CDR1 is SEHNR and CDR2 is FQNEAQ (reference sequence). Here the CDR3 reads CASSSRDTYEQYF. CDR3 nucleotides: TGTGCCAGCAGCTCCCGGGACACCTACGAGCAGTACTTC. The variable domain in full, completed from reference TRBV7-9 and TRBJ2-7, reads DTGVSQNPRHKITKRGQNVTFRCDPISEHNRLYWYRQTLGQGPEFLTYFQNEAQLEKSRLLSDRFSAERPKGSFSTLEIQRTEQGDSAMYLCASSSRDTYEQYFGPGTRLTVT.

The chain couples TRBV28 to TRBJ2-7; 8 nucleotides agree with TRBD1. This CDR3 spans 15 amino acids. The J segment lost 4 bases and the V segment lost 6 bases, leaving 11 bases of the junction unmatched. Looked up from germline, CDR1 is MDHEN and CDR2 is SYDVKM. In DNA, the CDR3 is TGTGCCAGCAGCCGACAGGGGTTGCTCAATTACGAGCAGTACTTC. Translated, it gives CASSRQGLLNYEQYF.

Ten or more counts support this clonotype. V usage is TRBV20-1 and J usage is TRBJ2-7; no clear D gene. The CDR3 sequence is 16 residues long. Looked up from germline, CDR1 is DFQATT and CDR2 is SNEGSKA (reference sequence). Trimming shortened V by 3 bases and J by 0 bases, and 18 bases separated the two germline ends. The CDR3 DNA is TGCAGTGCTAGTCCTACCGACGGCAGAAGCTCCTACGAGCAGTACTTC. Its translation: CSASPTDGRSSYEQYF.

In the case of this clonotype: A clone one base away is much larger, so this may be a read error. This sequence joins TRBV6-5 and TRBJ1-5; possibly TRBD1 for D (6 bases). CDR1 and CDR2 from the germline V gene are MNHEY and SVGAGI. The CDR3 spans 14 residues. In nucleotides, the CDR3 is TGTGCCAGCAGTTATGGGGGGGGCAATCACCCCCAGCATTTT. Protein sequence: CASSYGGGNHPQHF.

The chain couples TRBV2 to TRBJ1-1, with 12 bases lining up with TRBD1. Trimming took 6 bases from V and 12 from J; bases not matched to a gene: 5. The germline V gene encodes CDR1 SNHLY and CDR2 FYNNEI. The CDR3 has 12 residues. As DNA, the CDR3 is TGTGCCAGCAGGGGGACAGGGGGCATGACTTTCTTT. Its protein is CASRGTGGMTFF.